The table lists the clone carrying this TCR beta chain with a few counts. A junction boundary mismatches the germline segment, possibly from a read error. The CDR3 runs to 16 residues. CDR1 is SSHAT and CDR2 is FNYEAQ in the germline V gene (reference sequence). Noted time point: newly diagnosed GD, antithyroid drugs for less than 3 months. After RNA was extracted from PBMCs, the TCR library was made from it. These data originate in a study of regulatory T cells in long-lasting Graves disease. CDR3 regions were amplified by Arm-PCR using iRepertoire HTBI primers to build TCR beta libraries. One entry per CDR3 protein results from TCRdb running MiXCR on the multiplex PCR reads. The sample shows about 470,000 distinct CDR3 sequences, more than 13% of them seen only once. These data are also associated with another study on T cells in Graves' hyperthyroidism and ophthalmopathy.

This sample comprised peripheral blood mononuclear cells (PBMCs), obtained at new diagnosis, from a patient treated with antithyroid drugs. The rearrangement links TRBV7-7 to TRBJ2-3, with D perhaps TRBD2 (6 bases). This TCR came from a woman aged 25 to 39 with Graves disease. In DNA form, the CDR3 reads TGTGCTAGCAGCTTAGGTTCCCAGCGGGGCACAGATACGCAGTATTTT. Encoded protein: CASSLGSQRGTDTQYF.